This T cell receptor beta chain was obtained from a study of cytomegalovirus exposure and HLA in healthy donors. Regarding the study as a whole: In a later analysis, a genetic analysis reported fewer productive-TCR N-insertions in an Asian-associated ancestry cluster than the cohort average.

This PCR relied on a set of 60 Vbeta primers and 13 Jbeta primers. Data came from immunoSEQ multiplex PCR; TCRdb stores just in-frame clones and leaves some out. This sample yields about 200,000 clones, of which around 77% are seen a single time; less than 3.5% belongs to the top ten. CDR1 SGDLS and CDR2 YYNGEE come from the germline V gene. The CDR3 spans 15 residues. Notes on this clone: As yet, its antigen is unknown. An end of the junction does not agree with germline; a read error may underlie this.

This clonotype was sampled from a woman aged 25-40 years in good health and CMV-seronegative. The chain is built from TRBV9 and TRBJ1-1; D possibly corresponds to TRBD1 (5 bases). The sequenced sample consisted of PBMCs. This CDR3 reads CASSYPGGANPEAFF. The CDR3 DNA follows: TGTGCCAGCAGCTATCCCGGAGGGGCGAACCCTGAAGCTTTCTTT.